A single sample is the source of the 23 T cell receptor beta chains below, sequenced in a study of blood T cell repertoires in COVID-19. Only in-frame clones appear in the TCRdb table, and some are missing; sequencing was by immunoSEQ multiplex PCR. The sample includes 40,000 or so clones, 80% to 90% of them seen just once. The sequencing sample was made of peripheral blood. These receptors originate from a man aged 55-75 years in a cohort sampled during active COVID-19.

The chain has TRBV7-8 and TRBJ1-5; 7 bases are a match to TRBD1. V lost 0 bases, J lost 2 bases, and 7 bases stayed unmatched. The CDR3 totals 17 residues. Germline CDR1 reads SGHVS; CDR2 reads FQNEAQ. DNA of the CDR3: TGTGCCAGCAGCTTAGCTAAGGGGGCTATGGGCAATCAGCCCCAGCATTTT. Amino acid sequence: CASSLAKGAMGNQPQHF.

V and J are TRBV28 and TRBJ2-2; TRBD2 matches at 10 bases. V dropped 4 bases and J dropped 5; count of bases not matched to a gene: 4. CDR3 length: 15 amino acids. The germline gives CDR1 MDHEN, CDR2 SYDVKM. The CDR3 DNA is TGTGCCAGCAGTTCTAGCGGGAGTGGAACCGGGGAGCTGTTTTTT. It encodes CASSSSGSGTGELFF.

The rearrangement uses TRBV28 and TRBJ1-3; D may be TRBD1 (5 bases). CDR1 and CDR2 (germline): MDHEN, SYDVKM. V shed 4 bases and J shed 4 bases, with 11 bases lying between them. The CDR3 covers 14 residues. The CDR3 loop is CASSSGYRGNTIYF. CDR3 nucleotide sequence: TGTGCCAGCAGTTCCGGGTACAGGGGAAACACCATATATTTT.

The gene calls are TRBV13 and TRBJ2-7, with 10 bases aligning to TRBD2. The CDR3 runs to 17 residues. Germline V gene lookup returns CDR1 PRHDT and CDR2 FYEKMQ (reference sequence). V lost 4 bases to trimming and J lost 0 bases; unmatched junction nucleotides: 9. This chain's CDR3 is CASSSTQAGGISYEQYF. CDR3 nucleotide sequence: TGTGCCAGCAGCTCGACCCAAGCGGGGGGGATCTCCTACGAGCAGTACTTC. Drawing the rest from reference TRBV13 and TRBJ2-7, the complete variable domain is AAGVIQSPRHLIKEKRETATLKCYPIPRHDTVYWYQQGPGQDPQFLISFYEKMQSDKGSIPDRFSAQQFSDYHSELNMSSLELGDSALYFCASSSTQAGGISYEQYFGPGTRLTVT.

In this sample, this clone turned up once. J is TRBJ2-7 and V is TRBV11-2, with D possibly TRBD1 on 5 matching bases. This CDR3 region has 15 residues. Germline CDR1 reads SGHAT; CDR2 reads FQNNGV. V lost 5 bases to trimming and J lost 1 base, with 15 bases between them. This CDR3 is CASSPLWQGSYEQYF. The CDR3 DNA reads TGTGCCAGCAGCCCCCTCTGGCAGGGTTCCTACGAGCAGTACTTC.

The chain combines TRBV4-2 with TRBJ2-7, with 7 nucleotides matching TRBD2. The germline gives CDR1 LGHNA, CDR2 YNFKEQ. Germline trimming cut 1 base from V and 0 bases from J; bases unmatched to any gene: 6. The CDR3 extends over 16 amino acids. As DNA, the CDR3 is TGTGCCAGCAGCCAAGGGGACGGGAGGAGCTCCTACGAGCAGTACTTC. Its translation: CASSQGDGRSSYEQYF.

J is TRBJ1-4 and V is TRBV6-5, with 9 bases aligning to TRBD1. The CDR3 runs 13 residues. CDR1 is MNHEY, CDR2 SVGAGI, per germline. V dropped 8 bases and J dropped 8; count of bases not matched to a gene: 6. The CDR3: CASVGTGREKLFF. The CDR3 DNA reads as TGTGCCAGCGTAGGGACAGGGAGAGAAAAACTGTTTTTT.

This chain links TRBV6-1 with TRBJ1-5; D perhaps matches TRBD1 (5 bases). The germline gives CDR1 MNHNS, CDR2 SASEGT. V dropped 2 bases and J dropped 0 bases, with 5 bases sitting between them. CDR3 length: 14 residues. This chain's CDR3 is CASSETGSNQPQHF. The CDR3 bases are TGTGCCAGCAGTGAAACAGGTAGCAATCAGCCCCAGCATTTT.

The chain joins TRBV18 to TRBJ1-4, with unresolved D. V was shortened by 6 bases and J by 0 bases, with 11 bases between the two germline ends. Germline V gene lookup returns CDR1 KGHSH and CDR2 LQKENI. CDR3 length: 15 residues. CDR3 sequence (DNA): TGTGCCAGCTCCCCAGGACTGGCAACTAATGAAAAACTGTTTTTT. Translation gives CASSPGLATNEKLFF.

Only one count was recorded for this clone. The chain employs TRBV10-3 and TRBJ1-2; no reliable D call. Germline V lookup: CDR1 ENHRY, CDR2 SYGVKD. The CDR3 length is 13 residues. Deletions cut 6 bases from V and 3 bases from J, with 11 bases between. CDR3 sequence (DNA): TGTGCCATCAGCGGTTCTGGTGACTATGGCTACACCTTC. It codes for CAISGSGDYGYTF.

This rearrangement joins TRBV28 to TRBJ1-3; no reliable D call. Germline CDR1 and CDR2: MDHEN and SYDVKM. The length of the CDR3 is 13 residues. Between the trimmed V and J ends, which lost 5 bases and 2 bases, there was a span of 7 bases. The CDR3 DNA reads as TGTGCCAGCAGTCCCCTCGCTGGAAACACCATATATTTT. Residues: CASSPLAGNTIYF.

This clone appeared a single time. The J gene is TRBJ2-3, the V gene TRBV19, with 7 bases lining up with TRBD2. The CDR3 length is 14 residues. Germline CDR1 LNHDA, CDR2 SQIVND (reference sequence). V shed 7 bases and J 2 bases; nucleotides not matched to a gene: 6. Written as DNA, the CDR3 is TGTGCCAGTAAGCAGCGGGGATCCACAGATACGCAGTATTTT. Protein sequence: CASKQRGSTDTQYF. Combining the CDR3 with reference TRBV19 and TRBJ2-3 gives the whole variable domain DGGITQSPKYLFRKEGQNVTLSCEQNLNHDAMYWYRQDPGQGLRLIYYSQIVNDFQKGDIAEGYSVSREKKESFPLTVTSAQKNPTAFYLCASKQRGSTDTQYFGPGTRLTVL.

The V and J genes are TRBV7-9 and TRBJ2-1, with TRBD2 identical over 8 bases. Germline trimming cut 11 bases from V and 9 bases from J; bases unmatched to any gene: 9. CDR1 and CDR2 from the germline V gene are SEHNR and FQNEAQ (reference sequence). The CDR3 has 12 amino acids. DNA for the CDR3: TGTGCCTGTCCGGGACTAGACGGTGAGCAGTTCTTC. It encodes CACPGLDGEQFF.

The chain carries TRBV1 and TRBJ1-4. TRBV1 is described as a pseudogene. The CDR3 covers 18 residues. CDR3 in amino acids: CTSSQVNGGVATNEKLFF. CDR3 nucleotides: TGCACCAGCAGCCAGGTAAACGGGGGGGTGGCAACTAATGAAAAACTGTTTTTT.

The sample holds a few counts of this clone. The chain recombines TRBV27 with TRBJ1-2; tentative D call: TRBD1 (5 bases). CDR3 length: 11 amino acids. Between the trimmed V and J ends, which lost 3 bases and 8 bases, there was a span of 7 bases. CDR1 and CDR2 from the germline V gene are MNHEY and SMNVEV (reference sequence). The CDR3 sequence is CASSFQGGYTF. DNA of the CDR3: TGTGCCAGCAGTTTTCAGGGCGGCTACACCTTC.

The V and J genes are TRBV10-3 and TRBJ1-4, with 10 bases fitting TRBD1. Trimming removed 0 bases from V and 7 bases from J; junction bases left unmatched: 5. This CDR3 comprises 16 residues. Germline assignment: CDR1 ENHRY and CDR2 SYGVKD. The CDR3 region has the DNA TGTGCCATCAGTGAGTCCTCCGGGACAGGGGTTGAAAAACTGTTTTTT. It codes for CAISESSGTGVEKLFF.

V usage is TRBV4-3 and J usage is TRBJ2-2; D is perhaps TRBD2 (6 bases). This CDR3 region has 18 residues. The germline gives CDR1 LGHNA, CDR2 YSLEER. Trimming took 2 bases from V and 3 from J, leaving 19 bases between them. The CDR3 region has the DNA TGCGCCAGCAGCCAATCACCGACCGGGACTTTCTACACCGGGGAGCTGTTTTTT. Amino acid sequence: CASSQSPTGTFYTGELFF.

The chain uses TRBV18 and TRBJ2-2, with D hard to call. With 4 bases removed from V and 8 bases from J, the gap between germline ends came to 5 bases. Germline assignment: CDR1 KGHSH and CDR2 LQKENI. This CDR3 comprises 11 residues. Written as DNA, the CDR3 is TGTGCCAGCTCACTGACTGGGGAGCTGTTTTTT. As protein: CASSLTGELFF.

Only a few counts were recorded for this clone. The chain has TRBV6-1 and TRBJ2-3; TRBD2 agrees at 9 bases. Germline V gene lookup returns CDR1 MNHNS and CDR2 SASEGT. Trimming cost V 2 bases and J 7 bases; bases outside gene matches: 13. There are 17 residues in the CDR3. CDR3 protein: CASSESVGYSGGNTQYF. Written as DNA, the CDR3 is TGTGCCAGCAGTGAATCGGTGGGTTACAGCGGGGGGAATACGCAGTATTTT.

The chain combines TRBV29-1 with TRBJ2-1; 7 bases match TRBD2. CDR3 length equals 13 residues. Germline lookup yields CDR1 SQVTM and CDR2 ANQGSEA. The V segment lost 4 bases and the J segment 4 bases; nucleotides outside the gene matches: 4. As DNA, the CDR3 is TGCAGCGTTGGACTAGCAGAGTACAATGAGCAGTTCTTC. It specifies CSVGLAEYNEQFF.

The CDR3 bases are TGTGCCTGGAGTGTACCCAGCGGGGGGGCCTACAATGAGCAGTTCTTC. This gives the protein CAWSVPSGGAYNEQFF. This chain joins TRBV30 and TRBJ2-1, with 10 bases lining up with TRBD2. The J segment lost 2 bases and the V segment lost 0 bases, leaving 4 bases of the junction unmatched. The CDR3 totals 16 residues. Germline V gene sequence: CDR1 GTSNPN, CDR2 SVGIG (reference sequence).

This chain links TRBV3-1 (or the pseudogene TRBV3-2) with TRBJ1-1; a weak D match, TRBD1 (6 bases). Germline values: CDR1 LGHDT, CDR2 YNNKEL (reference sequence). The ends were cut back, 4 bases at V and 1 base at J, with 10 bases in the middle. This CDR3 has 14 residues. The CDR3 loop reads CASSLRDKNTEAFF. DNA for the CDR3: TGTGCCAGCAGCCTCCGGGACAAGAACACTGAAGCTTTCTTT.

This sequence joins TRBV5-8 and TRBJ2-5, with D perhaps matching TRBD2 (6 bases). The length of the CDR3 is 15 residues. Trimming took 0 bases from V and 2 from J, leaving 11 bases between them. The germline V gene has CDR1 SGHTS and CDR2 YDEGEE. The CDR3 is CASSLGPGEQETQYF. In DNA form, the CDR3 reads TGTGCCAGCAGCTTGGGACCGGGGGAACAAGAGACCCAGTACTTC. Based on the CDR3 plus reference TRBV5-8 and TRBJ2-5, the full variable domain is EAGVTQSPTHLIKTRGQQATLRCSPISGHTSVYWYQQALGLGLQFLLWYDEGEERNRGNFPPRFSGRQFPNYSSELNVNALELEDSALYLCASSLGPGEQETQYFGPGTRLLVL.